This T cell receptor (beta chain) was observed in a study of blood T cell repertoires in COVID-19. CDR3 length: 16 amino acids. Germline CDR1 reads GTSNPN; CDR2 reads SVGIG (reference sequence). The junction had 6 bases not matched to a gene; V was cut back by 0 bases and J by 4 bases. Using immunoSEQ multiplex PCR, the repertoire was profiled, and TCRdb retains in-frame clones only, with some absent. The profile covers approximately 170,000 clones, with roughly four fifths appearing a single time and 11% taken by the ten largest. The genes are TRBV30 and TRBJ2-1; 10 bases map to TRBD2. The origin of this receptor is a human donor in a cohort sampled during active COVID-19. Sequenced: peripheral blood. In nucleotides, the CDR3 is TGTGCCTGGAGTGTCTTACTAGCGGGGATGTACAATGAGCAGTTCTTC. Protein sequence: CAWSVLLAGMYNEQFF.